This T cell receptor (beta chain) is drawn from a study of T cell changes during pregnancy in multiple sclerosis. V was pared by 2 bases and J by 6 bases, with 11 bases between. Germline CDR1 SEHNR, CDR2 FQNEAQ (reference sequence). The CDR3 has 13 amino acids. The repertoire was sequenced with immunoSEQ multiplex PCR; TCRdb's copy has only in-frame clones and lacks some. The sample lists fewer than 150,000 clones, approximately 96% occurring once. The clonotype comes from a female donor with multiple sclerosis, enrolled in a pregnancy study. The chain combines TRBV7-9 with TRBJ2-7; tentative D call: TRBD2 (5 bases). The input for sequencing was peripheral blood, taken after pregnancy. CDR3 sequence: CASSLPGGSEQYF. CDR3 in DNA: TGTGCCAGCAGCTTACCCGGAGGTAGCGAGCAGTACTTC.